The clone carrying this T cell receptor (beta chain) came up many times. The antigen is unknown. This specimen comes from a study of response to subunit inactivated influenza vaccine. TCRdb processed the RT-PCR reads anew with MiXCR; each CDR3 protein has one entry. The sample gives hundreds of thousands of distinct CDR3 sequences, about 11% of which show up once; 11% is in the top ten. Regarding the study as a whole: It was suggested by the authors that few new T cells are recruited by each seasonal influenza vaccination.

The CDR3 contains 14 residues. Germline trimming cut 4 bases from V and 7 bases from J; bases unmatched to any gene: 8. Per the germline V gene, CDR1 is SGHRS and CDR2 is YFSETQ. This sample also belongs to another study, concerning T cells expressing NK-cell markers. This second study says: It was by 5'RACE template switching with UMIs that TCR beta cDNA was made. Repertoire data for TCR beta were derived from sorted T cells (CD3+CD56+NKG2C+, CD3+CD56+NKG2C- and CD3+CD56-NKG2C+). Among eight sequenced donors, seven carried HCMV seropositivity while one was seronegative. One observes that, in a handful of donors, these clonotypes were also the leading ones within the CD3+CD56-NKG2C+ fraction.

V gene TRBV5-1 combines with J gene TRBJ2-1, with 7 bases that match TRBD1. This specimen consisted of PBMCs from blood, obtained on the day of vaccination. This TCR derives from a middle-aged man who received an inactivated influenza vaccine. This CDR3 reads CASSPLVTGNEQFF. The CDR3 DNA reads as TGCGCCAGCAGCCCTCTCGTGACAGGGAATGAGCAGTTCTTC.